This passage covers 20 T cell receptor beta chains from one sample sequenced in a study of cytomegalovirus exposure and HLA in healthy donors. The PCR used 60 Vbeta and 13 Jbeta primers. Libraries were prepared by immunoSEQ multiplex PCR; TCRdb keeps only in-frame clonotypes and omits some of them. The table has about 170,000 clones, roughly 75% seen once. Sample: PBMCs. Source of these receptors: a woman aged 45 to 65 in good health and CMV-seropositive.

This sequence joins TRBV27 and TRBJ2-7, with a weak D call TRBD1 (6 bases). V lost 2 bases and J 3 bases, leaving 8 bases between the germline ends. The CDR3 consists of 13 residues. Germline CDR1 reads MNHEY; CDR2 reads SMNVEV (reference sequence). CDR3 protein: CASSLVGGYEQYF. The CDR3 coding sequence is TGTGCCAGCAGTTTAGTAGGGGGCTACGAGCAGTACTTC.

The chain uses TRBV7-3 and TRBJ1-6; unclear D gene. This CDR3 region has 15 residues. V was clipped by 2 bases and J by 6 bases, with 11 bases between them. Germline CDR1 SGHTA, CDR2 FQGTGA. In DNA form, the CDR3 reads TGTGCCAGCAGCTTAGGCGGCGGAATTAATTCACCCCTCCACTTT. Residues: CASSLGGGINSPLHF.

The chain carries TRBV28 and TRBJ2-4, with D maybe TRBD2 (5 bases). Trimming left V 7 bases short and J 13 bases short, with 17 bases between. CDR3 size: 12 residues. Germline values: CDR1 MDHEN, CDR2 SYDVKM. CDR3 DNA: TGTGCCAGCATTCCCCCGGGCCGGGAACAGTACTTC. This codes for CASIPPGREQYF.

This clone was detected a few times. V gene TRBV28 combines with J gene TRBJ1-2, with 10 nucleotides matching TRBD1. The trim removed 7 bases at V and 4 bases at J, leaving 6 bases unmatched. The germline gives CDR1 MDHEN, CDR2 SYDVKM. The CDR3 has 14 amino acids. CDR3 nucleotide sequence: TGTGCCAGCAAATACGACAGGGGGCCCTATGGCTACACCTTC. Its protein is CASKYDRGPYGYTF.

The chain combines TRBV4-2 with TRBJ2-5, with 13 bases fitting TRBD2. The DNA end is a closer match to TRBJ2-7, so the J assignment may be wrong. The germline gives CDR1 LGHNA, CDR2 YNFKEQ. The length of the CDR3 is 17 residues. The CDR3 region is CASSQRTSGGAEYEQYF. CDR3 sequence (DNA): TGTGCCAGCAGCCAACGCACTAGCGGGGGGGCCGAGTACGAGCAGTACTTC.

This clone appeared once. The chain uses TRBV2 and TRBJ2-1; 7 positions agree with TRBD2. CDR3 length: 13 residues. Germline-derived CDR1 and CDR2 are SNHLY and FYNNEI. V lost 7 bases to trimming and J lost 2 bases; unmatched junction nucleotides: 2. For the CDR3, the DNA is TGTGCCAGCAATGGGGGGGCCTACAATGAGCAGTTCTTC. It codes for CASNGGAYNEQFF. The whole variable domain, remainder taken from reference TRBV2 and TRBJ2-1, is EPEVTQTPSHQVTQMGQEVILRCVPISNHLYFYWYRQILGQKVEFLVSFYNNEISEKSEIFDDQFSVERPDGSNFTLKIRSTKLEDSAMYFCASNGGAYNEQFFGPGTRLTVL.

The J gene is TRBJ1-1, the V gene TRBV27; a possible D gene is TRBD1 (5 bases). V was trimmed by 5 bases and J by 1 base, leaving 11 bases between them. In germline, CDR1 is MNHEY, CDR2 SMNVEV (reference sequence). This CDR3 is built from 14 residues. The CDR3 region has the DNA TGTGCCAGCAGTAGGGCAGGGCCGAACACTGAAGCTTTCTTT. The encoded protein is CASSRAGPNTEAFF.

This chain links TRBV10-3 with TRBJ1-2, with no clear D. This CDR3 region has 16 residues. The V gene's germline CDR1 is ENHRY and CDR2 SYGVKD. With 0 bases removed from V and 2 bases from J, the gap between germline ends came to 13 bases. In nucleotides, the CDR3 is TGTGCCATCAGTGAGTCGTTGGAGGGATCCAACTATGGCTACACCTTC. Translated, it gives CAISESLEGSNYGYTF.

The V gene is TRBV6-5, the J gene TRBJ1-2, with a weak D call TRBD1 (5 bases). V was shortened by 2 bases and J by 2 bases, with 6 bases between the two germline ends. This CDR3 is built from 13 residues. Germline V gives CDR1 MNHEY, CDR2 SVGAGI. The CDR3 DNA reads TGTGCCAGCAGTTACAACAGGAACTATGGCTACACCTTC. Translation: CASSYNRNYGYTF.

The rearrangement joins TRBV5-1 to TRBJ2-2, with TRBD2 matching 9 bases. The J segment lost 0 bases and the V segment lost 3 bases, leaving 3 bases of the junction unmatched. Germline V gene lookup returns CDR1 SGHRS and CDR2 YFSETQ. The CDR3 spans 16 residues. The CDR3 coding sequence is TGCGCCAGCAGCTGGGGACTAGCTGCGAACACCGGGGAGCTGTTTTTT. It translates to CASSWGLAANTGELFF. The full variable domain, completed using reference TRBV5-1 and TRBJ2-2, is KAGVTQTPRYLIKTRGQQVTLSCSPISGHRSVSWYQQTPGQGLQFLFEYFSETQRNKGNFPGRFSGRQFSNSRSEMNVSTLELGDSALYLCASSWGLAANTGELFFGEGSRLTVL.

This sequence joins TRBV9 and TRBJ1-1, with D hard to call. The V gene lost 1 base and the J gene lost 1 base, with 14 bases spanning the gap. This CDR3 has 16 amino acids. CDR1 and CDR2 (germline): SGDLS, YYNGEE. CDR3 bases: TGTGCCAGCAGCGTAACGCCGAACCCGGGGAACACTGAAGCTTTCTTT. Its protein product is CASSVTPNPGNTEAFF.

This chain's CDR3 is CASLELGRDRGLGEQYF. The CDR3 nucleotides read TGTGCCAGTCTGGAGTTAGGCCGAGACAGGGGACTTGGCGAGCAGTACTTC. The chain joins TRBV27 to TRBJ2-7; 8 bases are shared with TRBD1. Germline trimming cut 9 bases from V and 6 bases from J; bases unmatched to any gene: 22. The germline V gene has CDR1 MNHEY and CDR2 SMNVEV (reference sequence). This CDR3 is 17 amino acids long.

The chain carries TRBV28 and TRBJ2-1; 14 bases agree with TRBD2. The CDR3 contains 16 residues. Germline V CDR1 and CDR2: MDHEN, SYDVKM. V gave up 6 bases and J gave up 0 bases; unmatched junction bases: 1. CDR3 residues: CASRGTSGSSYNEQFF. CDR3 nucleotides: TGTGCCAGCAGGGGGACTAGCGGGAGCTCCTACAATGAGCAGTTCTTC.

In DNA, the CDR3 is TGTGCCAGCAGCCAAGGCCGAGGGAATTACAATGAGCAGTTCTTC. Translating gives CASSQGRGNYNEQFF. The chain recombines TRBV4-2 with TRBJ2-1; D might be TRBD2 (5 bases). The CDR3 is made up of 15 amino acids. Germline CDR1 reads LGHNA; CDR2 reads YNFKEQ. Trimming removed 1 base at V and 4 bases at J, with 11 bases between.

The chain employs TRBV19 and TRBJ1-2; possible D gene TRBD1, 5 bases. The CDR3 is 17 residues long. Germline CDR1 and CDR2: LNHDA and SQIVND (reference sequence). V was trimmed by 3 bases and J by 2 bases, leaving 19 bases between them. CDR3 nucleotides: TGTGCCAGTAGTATCCGCGGGACTGCCTTAGGGAACTATGGCTACACCTTC. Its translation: CASSIRGTALGNYGYTF.

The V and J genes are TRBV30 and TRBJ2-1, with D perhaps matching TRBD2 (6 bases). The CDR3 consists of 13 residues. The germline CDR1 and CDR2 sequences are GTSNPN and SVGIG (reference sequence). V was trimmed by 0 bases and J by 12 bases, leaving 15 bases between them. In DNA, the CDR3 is TGTGCCTGGAGTGTAACGGGGGTCTGGGGGCAGTTCTTC. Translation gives CAWSVTGVWGQFF.

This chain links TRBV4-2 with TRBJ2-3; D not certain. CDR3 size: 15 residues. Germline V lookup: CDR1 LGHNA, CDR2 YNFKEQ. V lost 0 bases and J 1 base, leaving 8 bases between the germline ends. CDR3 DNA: TGTGCCAGCAGCCAAGAAGATCGGGGCACAGATACGCAGTATTTT. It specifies CASSQEDRGTDTQYF.

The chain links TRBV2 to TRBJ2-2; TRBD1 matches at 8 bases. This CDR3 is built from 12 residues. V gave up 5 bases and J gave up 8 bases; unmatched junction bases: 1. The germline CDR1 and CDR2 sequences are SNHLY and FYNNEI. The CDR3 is CASSRTGGELFF. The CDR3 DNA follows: TGTGCCAGCAGTAGGACAGGGGGGGAGCTGTTTTTT.

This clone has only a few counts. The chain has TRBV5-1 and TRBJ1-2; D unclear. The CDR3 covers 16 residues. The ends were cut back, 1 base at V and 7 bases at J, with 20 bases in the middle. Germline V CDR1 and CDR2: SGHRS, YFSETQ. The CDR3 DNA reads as TGCGCCAGCAGCTTGCCCGTCGTGGGAGTCCGCGGTGGCTACACCTTC. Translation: CASSLPVVGVRGGYTF.

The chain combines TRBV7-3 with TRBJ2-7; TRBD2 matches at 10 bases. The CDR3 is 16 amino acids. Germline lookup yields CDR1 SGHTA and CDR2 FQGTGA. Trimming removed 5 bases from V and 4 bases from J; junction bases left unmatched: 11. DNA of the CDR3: TGTGCCAGCAGCCTCCAACCGCTAGCGGGAGAGTACGAGCAGTACTTC. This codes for CASSLQPLAGEYEQYF.